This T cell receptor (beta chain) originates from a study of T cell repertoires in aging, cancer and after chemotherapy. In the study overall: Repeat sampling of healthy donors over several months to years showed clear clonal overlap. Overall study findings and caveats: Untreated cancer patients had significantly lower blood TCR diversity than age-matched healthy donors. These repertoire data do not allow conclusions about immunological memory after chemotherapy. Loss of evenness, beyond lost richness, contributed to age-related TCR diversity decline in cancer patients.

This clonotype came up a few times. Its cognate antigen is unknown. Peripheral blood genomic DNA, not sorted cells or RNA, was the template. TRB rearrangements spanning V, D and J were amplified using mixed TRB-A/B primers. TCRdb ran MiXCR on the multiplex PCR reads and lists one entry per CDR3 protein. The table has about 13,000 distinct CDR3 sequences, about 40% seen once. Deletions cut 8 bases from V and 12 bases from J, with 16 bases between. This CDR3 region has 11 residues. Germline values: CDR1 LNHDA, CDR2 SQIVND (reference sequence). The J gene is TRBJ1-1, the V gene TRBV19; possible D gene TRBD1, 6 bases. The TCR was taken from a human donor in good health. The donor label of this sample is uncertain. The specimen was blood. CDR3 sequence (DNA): TGTGCCAGTGGGTTGGGGGGCGAAACTTTCTTT. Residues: CASGLGGETFF. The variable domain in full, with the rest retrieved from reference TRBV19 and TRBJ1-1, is DGGITQSPKYLFRKEGQNVTLSCEQNLNHDAMYWYRQDPGQGLRLIYYSQIVNDFQKGDIAEGYSVSREKKESFPLTVTSAQKNPTAFYLCASGLGGETFFGQGTRLTVV.